Listed below are T cell receptor beta chains from one sample, sequenced in a study of beta chain features in type 1 diabetes. Sequencing was performed with immunoSEQ multiplex PCR; in TCRdb, only in-frame clones are kept and a portion is missing. The repertoire has 250,000 to 300,000 clones, roughly 25% of them found once; the top ten carry 0.012%. Input material: naive CD4+ T cells from blood. The receptors shown here come from a woman aged 25 to 39 with type 1 diabetes. The CDR3 runs from the conserved cysteine through the conserved F or W. The D gene is left open where the match is weak. The size of a clone is reported for some rows only, either as once, few or many, or as a class for expanded clones.

CDR3nt: TGTGCCAGCACCGGACTAGCGCCTCTCTCTGGGGCCAACGTCCTGACTTTC
CDR3aa: CASTGLAPLSGANVLTF
d_gene: TRBD2
j_gene: TRBJ2-6
v_gene: TRBV28
abundance: few

CDR3nt: TGTGCCAGCAGCGTAGGATCAGGTAACACTGAAGCTTTCTTT
CDR3aa: CASSVGSGNTEAFF
d_gene: NA
j_gene: TRBJ1-1
v_gene: TRBV9
abundance: NA

CDR3nt: TGCGCCAGCAGCCAAGATTCGATAGCGGGAGGGATGAGCACAGATACGCAGTATTTT
CDR3aa: CASSQDSIAGGMSTDTQYF
d_gene: TRBD2
j_gene: TRBJ2-3
v_gene: TRBV4-1
abundance: NA

CDR3nt: TGTGCCAGCAGTGAGGCAGGCGGGGACACTGAAGCTTTCTTT
CDR3aa: CASSEAGGDTEAFF
d_gene: NA
j_gene: TRBJ1-1
v_gene: TRBV2
abundance: few

CDR3nt: TGTGCCAGCAGCGGGGGACTCCCGAACACTGAAGCTTTCTTT
CDR3aa: CASSGGLPNTEAFF
d_gene: NA
j_gene: TRBJ1-1
v_gene: TRBV9
abundance: NA

CDR3nt: TGTGCCAGCAGTCTGACAGGTCACACCGGGGAGCTGTTTTTT
CDR3aa: CASSLTGHTGELFF
d_gene: NA
j_gene: TRBJ2-2
v_gene: TRBV25-1
abundance: few

CDR3nt: TGCAGCGGGGGGGGTTGGGGAGACACTGAAGCTTTCTTT
CDR3aa: CSGGGWGDTEAFF
d_gene: NA
j_gene: TRBJ1-1
v_gene: TRBV29-1
abundance: few

CDR3nt: TGCAGCGTGACGGGACTAGCGGACACAGATACGCAGTATTTT
CDR3aa: CSVTGLADTDTQYF
d_gene: TRBD2
j_gene: TRBJ2-3
v_gene: TRBV29-1
abundance: few

CDR3nt: TGTGCCTGGAGGGGGCTAGCGGGATTCACAGATACGCAGTATTTT
CDR3aa: CAWRGLAGFTDTQYF
d_gene: TRBD2
j_gene: TRBJ2-3
v_gene: TRBV30
abundance: NA

CDR3nt: TGTGCCAGCAGTTATAGGGGGCCCCAGTACTTC
CDR3aa: CASSYRGPQYF
d_gene: TRBD1
j_gene: TRBJ2-5
v_gene: TRBV2
abundance: few

CDR3nt: TGCGCCAGCCATGATCCTTCCGGGTCCTACGAGCAGTACTTC
CDR3aa: CASHDPSGSYEQYF
d_gene: NA
j_gene: TRBJ2-7
v_gene: TRBV5-1
abundance: few

CDR3nt: TGTGCCAGCATCCAGGGCTCTGGGGCCAACGTCCTGACTTTC
CDR3aa: CASIQGSGANVLTF
d_gene: NA
j_gene: TRBJ2-6
v_gene: TRBV2
abundance: few

CDR3nt: TGTGCCAGCAGGCCGGGGTCGAACACTGAAGCTTTCTTT
CDR3aa: CASRPGSNTEAFF
d_gene: NA
j_gene: TRBJ1-1
v_gene: TRBV27
abundance: NA

CDR3nt: TGCAGCGCCTCTAGCGGGAGTCAGGAAGAGCAGTACTTC
CDR3aa: CSASSGSQEEQYF
d_gene: TRBD2
j_gene: TRBJ2-7
v_gene: TRBV29-1
abundance: few

CDR3nt: TGTGCCAGTAGTATAGGTCCAGCGGCCTCCTACAATGAGCAGTTCTTC
CDR3aa: CASSIGPAASYNEQFF
d_gene: NA
j_gene: TRBJ2-1
v_gene: TRBV19
abundance: few

CDR3nt: TGTGCCAGCAGCGTTCCAGGGGGCTACTATGGCTACACCTTC
CDR3aa: CASSVPGGYYGYTF
d_gene: TRBD1
j_gene: TRBJ1-2
v_gene: TRBV7-2
abundance: NA

CDR3nt: TGCGCCAGCAGCTTCCCGGGGGTGCCAAACACTGAAGCTTTCTTT
CDR3aa: CASSFPGVPNTEAFF
d_gene: NA
j_gene: TRBJ1-1
v_gene: TRBV5-1
abundance: NA

CDR3nt: TGTGCCAGCAGCGCGACTAGCGGGAGAAACTACGAGCAGTACTTC
CDR3aa: CASSATSGRNYEQYF
d_gene: TRBD2
j_gene: TRBJ2-7
v_gene: TRBV6-1
abundance: few

CDR3nt: TGTGCCAGCTCACCACAGAGGGGGATCCAAGAGACCCAGTACTTC
CDR3aa: CASSPQRGIQETQYF
d_gene: NA
j_gene: TRBJ2-5
v_gene: TRBV18
abundance: few

CDR3nt: TGTGCCAGCTCAGCTGCTAGCGGGAGGTCCTACGAGCAGTACTTC
CDR3aa: CASSAASGRSYEQYF
d_gene: TRBD2
j_gene: TRBJ2-7
v_gene: TRBV27
abundance: NA

CDR3nt: TGTGCCAGCAGGGAAGCTACCGGGCAGGGTGAAGCTTTCTTT
CDR3aa: CASREATGQGEAFF
d_gene: NA
j_gene: TRBJ1-1
v_gene: TRBV25-1
abundance: NA

CDR3nt: TGCGCCAGCAGCGAACCAAGCGGGAGGGCCGAAGAGCAGTTCTTC
CDR3aa: CASSEPSGRAEEQFF
d_gene: TRBD2
j_gene: TRBJ2-1
v_gene: TRBV5-1
abundance: NA

CDR3nt: TGTGCCAGCAGCCCCGATTTTGGGGGGGCCAACACTGAAGCTTTCTTT
CDR3aa: CASSPDFGGANTEAFF
d_gene: NA
j_gene: TRBJ1-1
v_gene: TRBV13
abundance: NA

CDR3nt: TGCGCCAGCCGAGGACAGGGCGTATCCTACGAGCAGTACTTC
CDR3aa: CASRGQGVSYEQYF
d_gene: TRBD1
j_gene: TRBJ2-7
v_gene: TRBV5-1
abundance: NA

CDR3nt: TGTGCCAGCAGCTTATCCGGGGATACGCAGTATTTT
CDR3aa: CASSLSGDTQYF
d_gene: NA
j_gene: TRBJ2-3
v_gene: TRBV7-9
abundance: NA

CDR3nt: TGTGCCATCGGGACAGGGGGTAACATTCAGTACTTC
CDR3aa: CAIGTGGNIQYF
d_gene: TRBD1
j_gene: TRBJ2-4
v_gene: TRBV10-3
abundance: few

CDR3nt: TGTGCCAGCGCGATGGGACAGGGCTTTATTGGCTACACCTTC
CDR3aa: CASAMGQGFIGYTF
d_gene: TRBD1
j_gene: TRBJ1-2
v_gene: TRBV27
abundance: NA

CDR3nt: TGTGCTATTACTAGTTTGAGCTACGAGCTGTTTTTT
CDR3aa: CAITSLSYELFF
d_gene: NA
j_gene: TRBJ2-2
v_gene: TRBV30
abundance: few

CDR3nt: TGCGCCAGCAGCTATTTCCCGACAGGGGGAGAGACCCAGTACTTC
CDR3aa: CASSYFPTGGETQYF
d_gene: TRBD1
j_gene: TRBJ2-5
v_gene: TRBV4-1
abundance: NA

CDR3nt: TGTGCCAGCAGCGTAGCACCTAGCGGGAGTGAGACCCAGTACTTC
CDR3aa: CASSVAPSGSETQYF
d_gene: TRBD2
j_gene: TRBJ2-5
v_gene: TRBV9
abundance: NA

CDR3nt: TGTGCCAGCAGTGCATTCACAGATACGCAGTATTTT
CDR3aa: CASSAFTDTQYF
d_gene: NA
j_gene: TRBJ2-3
v_gene: TRBV2
abundance: NA

CDR3nt: TGCGCCAGCAGCTTCCTCGGGAGCTCCTACAATGAGCAGTTCTTC
CDR3aa: CASSFLGSSYNEQFF
d_gene: NA
j_gene: TRBJ2-1
v_gene: TRBV5-1
abundance: NA

CDR3nt: TGTGCCAGCAGCTTAAGGGGGAGGAACACTGAAGCTTTCTTT
CDR3aa: CASSLRGRNTEAFF
d_gene: NA
j_gene: TRBJ1-1
v_gene: TRBV7-2
abundance: NA

CDR3nt: TGCAGCGTCGACCCAGGGGACAGCAGCACAGATACGCAGTATTTT
CDR3aa: CSVDPGDSSTDTQYF
d_gene: TRBD1
j_gene: TRBJ2-3
v_gene: TRBV29-1
abundance: NA

CDR3nt: TGCGCCACCAGGGCCCGGGACAGAAATGAAAAACTGTTTTTT
CDR3aa: CATRARDRNEKLFF
d_gene: TRBD1
j_gene: TRBJ1-4
v_gene: TRBV4-1
abundance: NA

CDR3nt: TGCAGCGTTGAACCCCTATGGAATAGCGGGGCCTACAATGAGCAGTTCTTC
CDR3aa: CSVEPLWNSGAYNEQFF
d_gene: TRBD2
j_gene: TRBJ2-1
v_gene: TRBV29-1
abundance: few

CDR3nt: TGTGCCAGCAGCGTAATAGCGGGAGGCTACAATGAGCAGTTCTTC
CDR3aa: CASSVIAGGYNEQFF
d_gene: TRBD2
j_gene: TRBJ2-1
v_gene: TRBV9
abundance: few

CDR3nt: TGTGCCAGCAGTTTAGCAGGAGCGGGTGAAAAACTGTTTTTT
CDR3aa: CASSLAGAGEKLFF
d_gene: NA
j_gene: TRBJ1-4
v_gene: TRBV28
abundance: NA

CDR3nt: TGCAGTGCTAGTCTCCAGGAAGGCTACACCTTC
CDR3aa: CSASLQEGYTF
d_gene: NA
j_gene: TRBJ1-2
v_gene: TRBV20-1
abundance: NA

CDR3nt: TGTGCCAGCAGCCCGGCAGGTCAAGCAAAACTGTTTTTT
CDR3aa: CASSPAGQAKLFF
d_gene: NA
j_gene: TRBJ1-4
v_gene: TRBV5-4
abundance: few

CDR3nt: TGTGCCAGAGGTATGGCGGCGGGAGATACGCAGTATTTT
CDR3aa: CARGMAAGDTQYF
d_gene: NA
j_gene: TRBJ2-3
v_gene: TRBV19
abundance: few